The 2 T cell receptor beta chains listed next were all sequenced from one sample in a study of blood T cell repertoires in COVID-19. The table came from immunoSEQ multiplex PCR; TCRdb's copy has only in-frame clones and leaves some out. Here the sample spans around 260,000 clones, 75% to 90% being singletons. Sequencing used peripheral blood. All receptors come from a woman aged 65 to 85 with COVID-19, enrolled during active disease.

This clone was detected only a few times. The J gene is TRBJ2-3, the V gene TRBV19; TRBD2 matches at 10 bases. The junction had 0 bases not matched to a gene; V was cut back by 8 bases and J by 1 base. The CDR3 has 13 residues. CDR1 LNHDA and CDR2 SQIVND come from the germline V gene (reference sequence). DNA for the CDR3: TGTGCCAGTGGACTAGCGGGCACAGATACGCAGTATTTT. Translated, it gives CASGLAGTDTQYF.

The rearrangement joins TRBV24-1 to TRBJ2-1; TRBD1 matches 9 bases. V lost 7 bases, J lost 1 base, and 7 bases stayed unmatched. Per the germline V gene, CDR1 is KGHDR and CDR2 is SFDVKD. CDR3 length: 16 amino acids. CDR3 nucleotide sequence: TGTGCCACCAGCCCATTGACAGGGGGGTCCTACAATGAGCAGTTCTTC. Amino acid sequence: CATSPLTGGSYNEQFF.